These 17 T cell receptor beta chains were all obtained from the same sample, sequenced in a study of control samples from healthy donors and cancer patients. Sequenced by immunoSEQ multiplex PCR; TCRdb stores in-frame clones only, minus some. The sample records tens of thousands of clones, more than 70% being singletons. Sample: PBMCs. These receptors were taken from a woman aged 45-60 years with head and neck cancer.

CDR3 bases: TGTGCCAGTAGTATATGGGACAATGAGCAGTTCTTC. Amino acid sequence: CASSIWDNEQFF. The chain has TRBV19 and TRBJ2-1; no reliable D call. CDR3 length equals 12 residues. Looked up from germline, CDR1 is LNHDA and CDR2 is SQIVND (reference sequence). V was shortened by 2 bases and J by 5 bases, with 4 bases between the two germline ends.

This CDR3 reads CASSLGWQVGSGNTIYF. The CDR3 DNA is TGCGCCAGCAGCTTGGGGTGGCAGGTGGGCTCTGGAAACACCATATATTTT. This chain uses TRBV5-1 with TRBJ1-3; D not resolved. Trimming left V 0 bases short and J 0 bases short, with 13 bases between. The germline gives CDR1 SGHRS, CDR2 YFSETQ. The CDR3 sequence is 17 residues long.

This chain joins TRBV14 and TRBJ2-2; weak D call: TRBD1 (7 bases). The germline CDR1 and CDR2 sequences are SGHDN and FVKESK. The V and J ends lost 4 bases and 4 bases respectively, with 13 bases between them. This CDR3 contains 15 residues. This chain's CDR3 is CASSLDREATGELFF. The DNA of the CDR3 is TGTGCCAGCAGCCTTGACAGGGAGGCCACCGGGGAGCTGTTTTTT.

J is TRBJ2-1 and V is TRBV9; D is possibly TRBD2 (7 bases). CDR3 size: 16 residues. CDR1 SGDLS and CDR2 YYNGEE come from the germline V gene. Trimming removed 0 bases at V and 8 bases at J, with 18 bases between. The CDR3 spells CASSVVITGGRDEQFF. CDR3 sequence (DNA): TGTGCCAGCAGCGTAGTTATAACGGGGGGCCGGGATGAGCAGTTCTTC. Using reference TRBV9 and TRBJ2-1 for the parts outside the CDR3, the full variable domain is DSGVTQTPKHLITATGQRVTLRCSPRSGDLSVYWYQQSLDQGLQFLIQYYNGEERAKGNILERFSAQQFPDLHSELNLSSLELGDSALYFCASSVVITGGRDEQFFGPGTRLTVL.

The rearrangement uses TRBV28 and TRBJ1-2; TRBD1 agrees at 10 bases. Germline V gene lookup returns CDR1 MDHEN and CDR2 SYDVKM. Trimming at V came to 6 bases and at J to 5 bases, leaving 9 bases not matched to a gene. This CDR3 has 15 residues. In nucleotides, the CDR3 is TGTGCCAGCAGCATTGGTGGGGACAGGGGTTATGGCTACACCTTC. Amino acids: CASSIGGDRGYGYTF.

The chain joins TRBV6-1 to TRBJ2-3; D is unresolved. V was trimmed by 1 base and J by 2 bases, leaving 10 bases between them. Germline assignment: CDR1 MNHNS and CDR2 SASEGT. The CDR3 spans 15 residues. CDR3 nucleotides: TGTGCCAGCAGTGAAGTTCTGGAGACCACAGATACGCAGTATTTT. The encoded protein is CASSEVLETTDTQYF.

V gene TRBV6-5 combines with J gene TRBJ1-2, with 7 bases identical to TRBD1. Germline V gene data show CDR1 as MNHEY and CDR2 as SVGAGI. V gave up 6 bases and J gave up 6 bases; unmatched junction bases: 7. The CDR3 loop spans 13 amino acids. This CDR3 is CASSRGQRDGYTF. The DNA for the CDR3 is TGTGCCAGCAGCCGGGGACAGAGGGATGGCTACACCTTC.

The V and J genes are TRBV6-6 and TRBJ2-1; no firm D call. Germline V lookup: CDR1 MNHNY, CDR2 SVGAGI (reference sequence). The CDR3 contains 13 residues. Trimming took off 8 bases at V and 2 bases at J, with 10 bases between the two ends. Here the CDR3 reads CASERGPYNEQFF. For the CDR3, the DNA is TGTGCCAGCGAACGCGGACCCTACAATGAGCAGTTCTTC.

The CDR3 loop is CASSLARREQFF. The CDR3 DNA is TGTGCCAGCAGTCTAGCGAGGCGTGAGCAGTTCTTC. The chain carries TRBV7-2 and TRBJ2-1; tentatively, D is TRBD2 (6 bases). V gave up 6 bases and J gave up 9 bases, with 12 bases separating them. This CDR3 is built from 12 residues. The germline V gene has CDR1 SGHTA and CDR2 FQGNSA.

This clone was detected once. This chain uses TRBV6-1 with TRBJ2-3; 8 bases are shared with TRBD2. The germline CDR1 and CDR2 sequences are MNHNS and SASEGT. The CDR3 has 16 amino acids. Trimming took 4 bases from V and 1 from J; bases not matched to a gene: 7. The CDR3 here is CASSGDPSGRTDTQYF. The CDR3 coding sequence is TGTGCCAGCAGTGGGGACCCTAGCGGGCGCACAGATACGCAGTATTTT.

The chain has TRBV30 and TRBJ1-1, with D hard to call. V was cut by 7 bases and J by 1 base, with 7 bases left in between. From germline, CDR1 is GTSNPN and CDR2 SVGIG (reference sequence). The CDR3 totals 11 residues. Here the CDR3 reads CASRENTEAFF. CDR3 sequence (DNA): TGTGCCTCCAGAGAGAACACTGAAGCTTTCTTT.

V gene TRBV7-9 combines with J gene TRBJ2-3; the match to TRBD2 covers 7 bases. The germline gives CDR1 SEHNR, CDR2 FQNEAQ (reference sequence). V trimming: 7 bases; J trimming: 2 bases; junction bases outside the gene matches: 9. The CDR3 consists of 15 residues. The CDR3 reads CASTQYGGTTDTQYF. CDR3 coding DNA: TGTGCCAGCACCCAATACGGGGGGACCACAGATACGCAGTATTTT.

The rearrangement joins TRBV5-1 to TRBJ2-5, with 7 bases that match TRBD1. Germline CDR1 SGHRS, CDR2 YFSETQ. The CDR3 contains 14 residues. J lost 5 bases, V lost 3 bases, and 7 bases had no gene match. The CDR3 reads CASSWATGTETQYF. The DNA of the CDR3 is TGCGCCAGCAGCTGGGCGACAGGGACGGAGACCCAGTACTTC.

The chain recombines TRBV7-9 with TRBJ2-1, with D hard to call. This CDR3 has 15 amino acids. Trimming shortened V by 3 bases and J by 4 bases, and 13 bases separated the two germline ends. CDR1 and CDR2 (germline): SEHNR, FQNEAQ (reference sequence). CDR3 sequence (DNA): TGTGCCAGCAGCTTTGGCACAGCCCCATACAATGAGCAGTTCTTC. Its translation: CASSFGTAPYNEQFF.

A few counts support this clone. The chain combines TRBV10-3 with TRBJ2-1, with 11 positions matching TRBD2. Germline loops: CDR1 ENHRY, CDR2 SYGVKD. With 4 bases clipped from V and 7 bases from J, the junction kept 6 bases outside the gene matches. The CDR3 has 15 amino acids. This chain's CDR3 is CAISVNSGGANEQFF. In DNA form, the CDR3 reads TGTGCCATCAGTGTAAATAGCGGGGGGGCGAATGAGCAGTTCTTC.

J is TRBJ1-4 and V is TRBV4-1; 7 bases are shared with TRBD1. Germline V lookup: CDR1 MGHRA, CDR2 YSYEKL. V lost 2 bases, J lost 3 bases, and 9 bases stayed unmatched. This CDR3 contains 17 residues. The CDR3 region has the DNA TGCGCCAGCAGCCAAAGTTTGGGACAGCGTTCTAATGAAAAACTGTTTTTT. Its protein is CASSQSLGQRSNEKLFF.

This chain links TRBV28 with TRBJ1-1, with no clear D. Germline V CDR1 and CDR2: MDHEN, SYDVKM. The CDR3 has 13 amino acids. Trimming left V 1 base short and J 3 bases short, with 6 bases between. CDR3 coding DNA: TGTGCCAGCAGTTTATTACGGTACACTGAAGCTTTCTTT. Amino acid sequence: CASSLLRYTEAFF.